This T cell receptor beta chain emerged from a study of breast tumors, draining lymph nodes, adjacent tissues. From the multiplex PCR reads, TCRdb called clonotypes with MiXCR, one entry per CDR3 protein. The table has over 150,000 distinct CDR3 sequences, roughly 30% seen once. Many counts were recorded for this clonotype. Its antigen remains unidentified. Regarding the study as a whole: Data only fit, rather than demonstrated, lymph node origin of most tumor T cells.

Trimming left V 2 bases short and J 4 bases short, with 17 bases between. The germline CDR1 and CDR2 sequences are MNHNY and SVGAGI (reference sequence). The CDR3 is 16 residues long. The lymph nodes were axillary draining lymph nodes from breast cancer patients. The sequence was collected from a female donor with breast cancer. Some clones in this sample may be carry-over from other donors' samples. V and J are TRBV6-6 and TRBJ1-2; no reliable D call. Sequenced material: axillary lymph node tissue. The DNA for the CDR3 is TGTGCCAGCAGTTACCTCTGGTCGGCAGTCTTCTATGGCTACACCTTC. Protein sequence: CASSYLWSAVFYGYTF.